This T cell receptor beta chain is drawn from a study of T-cell memory formation after mild COVID-19. Study in general: TCR clustering was largely donor specific.

Each CDR3 protein is one row after TCRdb ran MiXCR on the 5' RACE reads. The sample lists about 390,000 distinct CDR3 sequences, about 17% occurring once. This clonotype was seen a few times. No antigen is known for it. Notes on the study in general: Day 37-peaking second-wave clones had unconfirmed SARS-CoV-2 specificity. Whereas later expanders leaned CD4+, clones contracting day 15 to 85 showed a balanced CD4/CD8 makeup. Shrinking CD4+ clones resided mostly in CM and EM, and CD8+ ones in EMRA.

Sample: PBMCs or a T cell subset sorted from them (not recorded which). The receptor's source is a man younger than 35 who had mild COVID-19 (a few samples of this study predate the infection). Cell type and time point are not known.

CDR3 protein: CASSSGEHPDQPQHF. The CDR3 nucleotides are TGTGCCAGCAGCTCGGGGGAACATCCCGATCAGCCCCAGCATTTT. The chain recombines TRBV9 with TRBJ1-5; D is possibly TRBD1 (5 bases). This CDR3 contains 15 residues. V lost 4 bases and J 5 bases, leaving 16 bases between the germline ends. CDR1 is SGDLS, CDR2 YYNGEE, per germline.